Described below is a single TCR beta chain sequence and its context. In germline, CDR1 is LNHDA, CDR2 SQIVND (reference sequence). The CDR3 spans 16 residues. J gave up 5 bases and V 4 bases, and 5 bases lay outside the gene matches. The data are from a study of blood T cell repertoires in COVID-19. On the study more broadly: COVID-19 samples from acute and convalescent phases originated in the United States, Italy and Spain.

Authors' analysis steps: Reference gene primer amplification in the assay estimated nucleated cell counts. The method was immunoSEQ multiplex PCR; TCRdb's version includes in-frame clones alone and lacks a portion of them. The DNA gave D and trimming, while V, J and clone size come from that table. The sample lists 150,000 to 200,000 clones, about 83% occurring once. This rearrangement joins TRBV19 to TRBJ2-2, with 12 bases lining up with TRBD2. The receptor was isolated from a man between 60 and 70 years old with acute or convalescent COVID-19. Sequencing was performed on peripheral blood. CDR3 nucleotides: TGTGCCAGTAGTACTCTAGCGGGGGGGCATACCGGGGAGCTGTTTTTT. It yields the protein CASSTLAGGHTGELFF. The full variable domain, with the rest looked up from reference TRBV19 and TRBJ2-2, is DGGITQSPKYLFRKEGQNVTLSCEQNLNHDAMYWYRQDPGQGLRLIYYSQIVNDFQKGDIAEGYSVSREKKESFPLTVTSAQKNPTAFYLCASSTLAGGHTGELFFGEGSRLTVL.